This T cell receptor beta chain comes out of a study of blood T cell repertoires in COVID-19. Study processing details: By means of reference gene primer amplification, nucleated cell counts were estimated. Clones were sequenced by immunoSEQ multiplex PCR, and TCRdb holds only the in-frame ones, with some missing. V and J calls and clone size are given by that table; D and trimming were obtained from the DNA. The table shows about 250,000 clones, with about nine tenths occurring only once. Cohort allocation depended upon clinical history that participants reported. This TCR derives from a woman between 25 and 40 years old with acute COVID-19. The specimen sequenced was PBMCs or T cells enriched from blood (not recorded which).

The CDR3 sequence: CASGLTSPGGSDYGYTF. The CDR3 DNA reads as TGTGCTAGTGGTTTGACATCTCCAGGGGGCTCGGACTATGGCTACACCTTC. This sequence joins TRBV12-5 and TRBJ1-2; 8 nucleotides agree with TRBD1. CDR1 is LGHNT and CDR2 is FRNRAP in the germline V gene. CDR3 length: 17 amino acids. V shed 2 bases and J 3 bases; nucleotides not matched to a gene: 11.